A single sample gave rise to the 18 T cell receptor beta chains below, sequenced in a study of blood T cell repertoires in COVID-19. Sequencing was performed with immunoSEQ multiplex PCR; in TCRdb, only in-frame clones are kept and a portion is missing. The sample records about 330,000 clones, 80% to 90% being singletons. Sequenced: peripheral blood. The receptors come from a man younger than 45 with COVID-19, enrolled during active disease.

This clone has just one count. J is TRBJ2-2 and V is TRBV7-2, with TRBD2 as a possible D gene (5 bases). In germline, CDR1 is SGHTA, CDR2 FQGNSA. This CDR3 region has 15 residues. Trimming removed 1 base from V and 6 bases from J, with 12 bases in between. The CDR3 region is CASSLVATSAGELFF. CDR3 nucleotides: TGTGCCAGCAGCTTAGTAGCGACTTCGGCCGGGGAGCTGTTTTTT.

The chain joins TRBV2 to TRBJ1-5; D unclear. The V gene's germline CDR1 is SNHLY and CDR2 FYNNEI. Trimming stripped 2 bases from V and 2 bases from J, with 10 bases between. The CDR3 covers 15 residues. The CDR3 DNA follows: TGTGCCAGCAGTGAACGATCCTCAGGCAATCAGCCCCAGCATTTT. It translates to CASSERSSGNQPQHF.

The chain carries TRBV9 and TRBJ2-5; 8 bases match TRBD2. V lost 4 bases, J lost 4 bases, and 6 bases stayed unmatched. The CDR3 has 14 residues. Germline V gene sequence: CDR1 SGDLS, CDR2 YYNGEE. The CDR3 loop reads CASSPREGAETQYF. CDR3 nucleotides: TGTGCCAGCAGCCCCCGGGAGGGAGCAGAGACCCAGTACTTC.

The chain carries TRBV29-1 and TRBJ2-7; D possibly corresponds to TRBD1 (6 bases). The V end was cut by 4 bases, the J end by 2 bases, with 15 bases between. The CDR3 sequence is 14 residues long. The germline V gene has CDR1 SQVTM and CDR2 ANQGSEA. CDR3 DNA sequence: TGCAGCGTTGGTAGTAACAGGGAAGCCTACGAGCAGTACTTC. Amino acids: CSVGSNREAYEQYF.

The rearrangement links TRBV6-2 or TRBV6-3 to TRBJ1-5; 7 bases are a match to TRBD1. The CDR3 spans 16 residues. The germline V gene has CDR1 MNHEY and CDR2 SVGEGT. The ends lost 6 bases at V and 3 bases at J; junction bases unmatched: 11. The CDR3 region is CASSKKGTAFNQPQHF. In DNA, the CDR3 is TGTGCCAGCAGCAAAAAAGGGACAGCCTTCAATCAGCCCCAGCATTTT.

The V and J genes are TRBV10-1 and TRBJ2-7; 11 bases line up with TRBD2. CDR1 is WNHNN, CDR2 SYGVQD, per germline (reference sequence). V lost 0 bases and J lost 4; bases outside the gene matches: 8. This CDR3 contains 17 residues. CDR3 DNA sequence: TGCGCCAGCAGTGAGTCGAAGGGACTAGCGGAGACATACGAGCAGTACTTC. Amino acids: CASSESKGLAETYEQYF.

J is TRBJ1-1 and V is TRBV11-2; D is perhaps TRBD1 (5 bases). The V gene's germline CDR1 is SGHAT and CDR2 FQNNGV. The CDR3 is 15 residues long. V was pared by 5 bases and J by 1 base, with 14 bases between. CDR3 DNA: TGTGCCAGCAGCCCCTGGGGGGGGGAGAACACTGAAGCTTTCTTT. The encoded protein is CASSPWGGENTEAFF.

The count of this clone is one. The V and J genes are TRBV2 and TRBJ1-4; no definite D call. This CDR3 contains 13 residues. CDR1 SNHLY and CDR2 FYNNEI come from the germline V gene. V was clipped by 4 bases and J by 5 bases, with 8 bases between them. The CDR3 DNA sequence: TGTGCCAGCAGTGGGGAGAGCAATGAAAAACTGTTTTTT. Translated, it gives CASSGESNEKLFF. The variable domain in full, with the rest retrieved from reference TRBV2 and TRBJ1-4, is EPEVTQTPSHQVTQMGQEVILRCVPISNHLYFYWYRQILGQKVEFLVSFYNNEISEKSEIFDDQFSVERPDGSNFTLKIRSTKLEDSAMYFCASSGESNEKLFFGSGTQLSVL.

The chain links TRBV28 to TRBJ2-7; D gene unclear. CDR1 is MDHEN, CDR2 SYDVKM, per germline. The V end lost 10 bases, the J end lost 0 bases, and 13 bases lay between the germline ends. This CDR3 has 13 residues. The DNA of the CDR3 is TGTGCCACCCTCACTATGAGCTCCTACGAGCAGTACTTC. Protein product: CATLTMSSYEQYF.

This rearrangement joins TRBV9 to TRBJ2-3, with TRBD2 matching 8 bases. This CDR3 is 16 amino acids long. Trimming cost V 3 bases and J 1 base; bases outside gene matches: 7. Germline CDR1 is SGDLS and CDR2 is YYNGEE. CDR3 region: CASSALAGRGTDTQYF. CDR3 sequence (DNA): TGTGCCAGCAGCGCATTAGCGGGGAGAGGCACAGATACGCAGTATTTT. Drawing the rest from reference TRBV9 and TRBJ2-3, the complete variable domain is DSGVTQTPKHLITATGQRVTLRCSPRSGDLSVYWYQQSLDQGLQFLIQYYNGEERAKGNILERFSAQQFPDLHSELNLSSLELGDSALYFCASSALAGRGTDTQYFGPGTRLTVL.

This clone was detected only once. The gene calls are TRBV6-5 and TRBJ1-2; 8 positions agree with TRBD1. Germline-derived CDR1 and CDR2 are MNHEY and SVGAGI. The CDR3 loop spans 15 amino acids. Trimming at V came to 5 bases and at J to 4 bases, leaving 9 bases not matched to a gene. The CDR3 DNA reads as TGTGCCAGCAGTAAAATCGACAGGGGTGGCTATGGCTACACCTTC. Translation: CASSKIDRGGYGYTF.

J is TRBJ1-1 and V is TRBV6-2 or TRBV6-3; no clear D. V was trimmed by 2 bases and J by 0 bases, leaving 13 bases between them. The CDR3 contains 16 residues. Looked up from germline, CDR1 is MNHEY and CDR2 is SVGEGT. CDR3 loop: CASSYRTDLMNTEAFF. Written as DNA, the CDR3 is TGTGCCAGCAGTTACCGGACGGACTTAATGAACACTGAAGCTTTCTTT.

This chain links TRBV3-1 (or the pseudogene TRBV3-2) with TRBJ1-2; TRBD1 is a possible D gene (5 bases). CDR3 length: 13 amino acids. V gave up 0 bases and J gave up 8 bases, with 10 bases separating them. Germline CDR1 and CDR2: LGHDT and YNNKEL (reference sequence). As DNA, the CDR3 is TGTGCCAGCAGCCAAGATGCCGGGGGGGGCTACACCTTC. It specifies CASSQDAGGGYTF.

The V gene is TRBV3-1 (or the pseudogene TRBV3-2), the J gene TRBJ2-5, with 8 bases aligning to TRBD1. The CDR3 length is 15 residues. Germline V gene sequence: CDR1 LGHDT, CDR2 YNNKEL (reference sequence). J lost 4 bases, V lost 1 base, and 5 bases had no gene match. CDR3 DNA sequence: TGTGCCAGCAGCCAAGGAGTACAGGGGGGAGAGACCCAGTACTTC. It specifies CASSQGVQGGETQYF.

Regarding this clone: The sample contains more than one DNA sequence encoding this CDR3. The V call is TRBV18, the J call TRBJ1-3; D might be TRBD1 (6 bases). Deletions cut 0 bases from V and 0 bases from J, with 9 bases between. The CDR3 runs to 16 residues. Germline loops: CDR1 KGHSH, CDR2 LQKENI. The CDR3 protein is CASSPPGGFSGNTIYF. CDR3 DNA sequence: TGTGCCAGCTCACCACCAGGGGGTTTCTCTGGAAACACCATATATTTT.

The CDR3 bases are TGTGCCAGCAGTTTAGTACCCCCGGGGAACTATGGCTACACCTTC. Its translation: CASSLVPPGNYGYTF. The chain links TRBV27 to TRBJ1-2; D gene ambiguous. The CDR3 is 15 residues long. Germline loops: CDR1 MNHEY, CDR2 SMNVEV (reference sequence). V was shortened by 2 bases and J by 2 bases, with 12 bases between the two germline ends.

The chain joins TRBV12-3 or TRBV12-4 to TRBJ2-7; tentative D call: TRBD2 (5 bases). This CDR3 spans 13 amino acids. V was cut by 5 bases and J by 7 bases, with 15 bases left in between. The CDR3 DNA follows: TGTGCCAGCAGTCCGGGAAGTCGGCGGGAGCAGTACTTC. This codes for CASSPGSRREQYF.

The gene calls are TRBV6-5 and TRBJ1-2; D gene ambiguous. The CDR3 length is 12 residues. Germline V lookup: CDR1 MNHEY, CDR2 SVGAGI. Trimming left V 6 bases short and J 7 bases short, with 12 bases between. The CDR3 protein is CASSKGRGGYTF. The CDR3 bases are TGTGCCAGCAGCAAAGGGCGGGGTGGCTACACCTTC.